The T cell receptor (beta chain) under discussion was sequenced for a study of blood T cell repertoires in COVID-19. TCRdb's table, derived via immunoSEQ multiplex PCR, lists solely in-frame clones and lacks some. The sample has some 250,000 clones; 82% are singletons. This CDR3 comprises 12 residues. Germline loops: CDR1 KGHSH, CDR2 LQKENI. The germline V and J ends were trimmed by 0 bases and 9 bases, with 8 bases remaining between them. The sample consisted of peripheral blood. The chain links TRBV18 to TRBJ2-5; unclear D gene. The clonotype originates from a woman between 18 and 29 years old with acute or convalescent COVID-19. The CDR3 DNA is TGTGCCAGCTCACCACCGGCGGCAGCCCAGTACTTC. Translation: CASSPPAAAQYF.